This T cell receptor (beta chain) was captured by sequencing in a study of CD8 T cells in ankylosing spondylitis. TCRdb redid the calling of the 5' RACE reads with MiXCR, one entry per CDR3 protein. The profile shows about 340,000 distinct CDR3 sequences, 20% to 25% of them singletons. The germline CDR1 and CDR2 sequences are PRHDT and FYEKMQ (reference sequence). V trimming: 2 bases; J trimming: 3 bases; junction bases outside the gene matches: 1. The CDR3 loop spans 15 amino acids. V usage is TRBV13 and J usage is TRBJ2-2; 9 positions agree with TRBD1. The TCR sequence derives from a male donor with ankylosing spondylitis or in good health (not recorded which). Specimen: blood, either unsorted or a sorted T cell fraction (not recorded which). The CDR3 loop is CASSLTGGDTGELFF. CDR3 coding DNA: TGTGCCAGCAGCTTAACAGGGGGCGACACCGGGGAGCTGTTTTTT.